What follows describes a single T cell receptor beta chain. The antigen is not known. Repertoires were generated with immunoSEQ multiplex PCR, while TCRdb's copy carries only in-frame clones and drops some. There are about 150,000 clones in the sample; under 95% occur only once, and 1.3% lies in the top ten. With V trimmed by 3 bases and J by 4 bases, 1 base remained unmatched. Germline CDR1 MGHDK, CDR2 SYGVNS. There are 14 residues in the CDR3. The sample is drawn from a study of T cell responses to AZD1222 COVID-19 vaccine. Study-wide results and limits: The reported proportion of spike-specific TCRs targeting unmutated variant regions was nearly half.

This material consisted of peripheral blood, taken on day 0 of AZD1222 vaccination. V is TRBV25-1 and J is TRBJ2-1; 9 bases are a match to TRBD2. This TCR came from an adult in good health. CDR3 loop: CASSEREGYNEQFF. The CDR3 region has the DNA TGTGCCAGCAGTGAGCGGGAGGGATACAATGAGCAGTTCTTC.